This T cell receptor beta chain was captured by sequencing in a study of blood T cell repertoires in COVID-19 (dated by TCRdb to 2019 to 2021). Study-level background: Samples from collaborators originated in the United States, Italy and Spain and spanned both the acute and convalescent phases of COVID-19. A de-identified subject ID, COVID-19 status, age in years and sex were almost always included in the sample metadata. HLA class I and class II types, where available, came from metadata supplied by the sample provider rather than from assay-based typing. The repertoires were made available in a free public database intended to serve as a resource for research on the immune response to SARS-CoV-2. The prospective study material was composed of cDNA or gDNA derived from T cells, B-cell-depleted T cells, or PBMCs. Samples came from the ongoing ImmuneRACE study (first 160 participants) plus 1,254 subjects from 6 global collaborators. The dataset comprised deeply sampled blood TCRbeta repertoires from subjects exposed to, actively infected with, or recovered from COVID-19. Results and caveats for the whole study, not just this receptor: How much clinical and demographic metadata was included differed by source and by participant, and the metadata was provided uncurated.

Whole blood was collected in K2EDTA tubes by collaborating institutions according to the institutions' own protocols. Collaborator samples were shipped for TCRbeta analysis as frozen whole blood, isolated PBMCs, or DNA extracted from either sample type. From its cysteine to its phenylalanine, the CDR3 spans 16 amino acids. The kept DNA is CDR3 alone, 48 bases in frame from the first base. Via the germline V gene, CDR1 is SNHLY and CDR2 FYNNEI. Relative to germline, V is 4 bases shorter and J is 8 bases shorter, with 20 bases between their ends. The immunoSEQ Assay, a bias-controlled multiplex PCR, was used to amplify TCRbeta CDR3 regions from genomic DNA. Per the source publication's procedure: Within the assay, amplification of reference gene primers was used to estimate how many nucleated cells each sample contained. Sequence reads were collapsed and filtered to measure the absolute abundance of every unique TCRbeta CDR3 rearrangement. Productive Simpson clonality was computed per sample as the square root of Simpson's diversity index over productive rearrangements. The source is immuneACCESS, and TCRdb retained only in-frame sequences with V and J called. Part of the clones is not carried over; for the studies checked, unresolved V genes explain less than half of this, and the remainder is unexplained. The DNA gave D and trimming, while V, J and clone size come from that table. The sample table contains fewer than 85,000 clones; only one count was recorded for about four fifths of them. The ten top clones hold 18% of the sample.

In regard to this clone: There is no known antigen for this receptor. No base qualities exist here, and no much larger clone lies one base off it.

This chain is built from TRBV2 and TRBJ1-4; tentative D gene TRBD1, with 5 bases matching. The source of this sequence is a woman aged 60 to 75 with acute or convalescent COVID-19. The sequencing input was peripheral blood. The CDR3 region has the sequence CASSGQGTQLGEKLFF. The DNA reads as follows: TGTGCCAGCAGTGGGCAGGGCACCCAGTTAGGGGAAAAACTGTTTTTT.